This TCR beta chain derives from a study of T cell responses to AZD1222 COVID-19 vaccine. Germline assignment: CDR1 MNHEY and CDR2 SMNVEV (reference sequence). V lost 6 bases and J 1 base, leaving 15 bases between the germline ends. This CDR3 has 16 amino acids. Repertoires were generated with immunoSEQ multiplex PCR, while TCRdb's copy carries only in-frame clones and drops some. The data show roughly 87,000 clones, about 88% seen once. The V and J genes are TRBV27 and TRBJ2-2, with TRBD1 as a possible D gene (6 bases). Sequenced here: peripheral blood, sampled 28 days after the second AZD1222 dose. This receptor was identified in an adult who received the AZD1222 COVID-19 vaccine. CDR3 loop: CASSLLDSRNTGELFF. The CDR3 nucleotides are TGTGCCAGCAGCCTTCTGGACAGTAGGAACACCGGGGAGCTGTTTTTT.